Listed below are T cell receptor beta chains from one sample, sequenced in a study of blood T cell repertoires in COVID-19. Profiling relied on immunoSEQ multiplex PCR, and the TCRdb table lists in-frame clones only, not all of them. The sample has some 340,000 clones, about 89% seen once. The source material was PBMCs or T cells enriched from blood (not recorded which). Receptors originate from a woman aged 25 to 39 who had recovered from COVID-19. Both conserved end residues are part of each CDR3. D genes are given only for firm matches.

v_call d_call cdr3_aa
TRBV7-8 NA CASRWGGASYEQYF
TRBV15 NA CATSRGGYGYTF
TRBV4-1 TRBD1 CASSPDQTGSYGYTF
TRBV7-9 TRBD1 CASSPTGYNEQFF
TRBV15 NA CATSGVRAEAFF
TRBV7-2 NA CASSPQGWPSYEQYF
TRBV11-3 NA CASSLARVDTQYF
TRBV19 TRBD1 CASSPFIKTGGDGSGSTEAFF
TRBV7-2 NA CASSLGGGGGPTEAFF
TRBV28 TRBD2 CASSVLAAPTDTQYF
TRBV10-1 NA CASGAGHGELFF
TRBV19 NA CASSIRGTEAFF
TRBV7-9 NA CASSPGSNYGYTF
TRBV7-2 TRBD2 CASSLRGAYEQYF
TRBV4-1 NA CASSLPGVQPQHF
TRBV14 TRBD1 CASSLDRLRGYTF
TRBV7-2 NA CASSLEQLGANVLTF
TRBV6-5 NA CASTRQRSLNTEAFF
TRBV5-6 NA CASSFGGSYNEQFF
TRBV2 TRBD2 CASSVKRGLTYEQYF
TRBV18 NA CASSPPGGQADTQYF
TRBV19 NA CASSMQGGTEAFF
TRBV10-3 NA CATRPGAGDGGYTF
TRBV10-3 TRBD1 CAISEEPGQGEAFF
TRBV7-9 TRBD1 CASSPMFSGTGRGETQYF
TRBV4-1 NA CASSQGMAGSSYNEQFF